Each of the 3 T cell receptor beta chains below was sequenced from the same sample in a study of T cell responses to AZD1222 COVID-19 vaccine. Here immunoSEQ multiplex PCR was the method, and the copy in TCRdb shows in-frame clones only, minus some. The data contain 90,000 to 130,000 clones, nearly 90% of them seen just once; the ten biggest clones take up around 3%. The starting material was peripheral blood, obtained on day 0 of AZD1222 vaccination. All receptors come from an adult in good health.

This clone was seen once. J is TRBJ2-7 and V is TRBV7-6; TRBD1 matches 8 bases. Germline V gene data show CDR1 as SGHVS and CDR2 as FNYEAQ. J lost 4 bases, V lost 7 bases, and 6 bases had no gene match. The CDR3 length is 13 residues. In DNA form, the CDR3 reads TGTGCCAGCACCCGCGGACAGGGATACGAGCAGTACTTC. Translation gives CASTRGQGYEQYF. The full variable domain, rest sourced from reference TRBV7-6 and TRBJ2-7, is GAGVSQSPRYKVTKRGQDVALRCDPISGHVSLYWYRQALGQGPEFLTYFNYEAQQDKSGLPNDRFSAERPEGSISTLTIQRTEQRDSAMYRCASTRGQGYEQYFGPGTRLTVT.

V is TRBV19 and J is TRBJ2-3, with D possibly being TRBD1 (7 bases). V was shortened by 4 bases and J by 0 bases, with 14 bases between the two germline ends. Per the germline V gene, CDR1 is LNHDA and CDR2 is SQIVND (reference sequence). This CDR3 contains 16 residues. The CDR3 loop reads CASSRRDSLSTDTQYF. The CDR3 bases are TGTGCCAGTAGTAGGAGGGACAGTCTGAGCACAGATACGCAGTATTTT.

V and J are TRBV13 and TRBJ1-3; TRBD1 matches 7 bases. The CDR3 consists of 15 residues. V lost 2 bases, J lost 3 bases, and 4 bases stayed unmatched. The germline V gene encodes CDR1 PRHDT and CDR2 FYEKMQ (reference sequence). CDR3: CASSLRTGYGNTIYF. For the CDR3, the DNA is TGTGCCAGCAGCTTACGGACAGGATATGGAAACACCATATATTTT.